This T cell receptor (beta chain) was obtained from a study of T cell responses to AZD1222 COVID-19 vaccine. The protocol was immunoSEQ multiplex PCR, while the TCRdb copy is restricted to in-frame clones and leaves out a portion. Among over 130,000 clones, nearly 95% were seen once, and the ten largest hold approximately 3.8%. V was trimmed by 5 bases and J by 4 bases, leaving 16 bases between them. CDR3 size: 15 residues. The germline gives CDR1 MDHEN, CDR2 SYDVKM. This clonotype originated in an adult who received the AZD1222 COVID-19 vaccine. The starting material was peripheral blood, obtained 28 days after the second AZD1222 dose. V usage is TRBV28 and J usage is TRBJ2-3, with D perhaps matching TRBD1 (5 bases). The CDR3 here is CASSPVGAKADTQYF. In nucleotides, the CDR3 is TGTGCCAGCAGTCCAGTTGGGGCAAAAGCAGATACGCAGTATTTT.